The subject of this entry is one T cell receptor (beta chain). TCRdb's copy holds only in-frame clones and misses some; the assay was immunoSEQ multiplex PCR. The sample shows about 260,000 clones, more than 75% of them seen only once. CDR3 length: 16 amino acids. Trimming took 2 bases from V and 2 from J; bases not matched to a gene: 7. Germline V gene lookup returns CDR1 SGHAT and CDR2 FQDESV (reference sequence). This specimen belongs to a study of blood T cell repertoires in COVID-19. Study summary: The origin of the acute and convalescent COVID-19 samples was the United States, Italy and Spain.

Cohorts were determined from participant-reported clinical history. This chain uses TRBV11-1 with TRBJ2-7, with 9 bases that match TRBD1. The sample consisted of PBMCs or T cells enriched from blood (not recorded which). The sequence came from a woman aged 50 to 65 who had recovered from COVID-19. CDR3 protein: CASSLRGQGFTYEQYF. The CDR3 coding sequence is TGTGCCAGCAGCTTAAGGGGACAGGGATTTACCTACGAGCAGTACTTC. The full variable domain, in which reference TRBV11-1 and TRBJ2-7 provide the parts outside the CDR3, is EAEVAQSPRYKITEKSQAVAFWCDPISGHATLYWYRQILGQGPELLVQFQDESVVDDSQLPKDRFSAERLKGVDSTLKIQPAELGDSAMYLCASSLRGQGFTYEQYFGPGTRLTVT.